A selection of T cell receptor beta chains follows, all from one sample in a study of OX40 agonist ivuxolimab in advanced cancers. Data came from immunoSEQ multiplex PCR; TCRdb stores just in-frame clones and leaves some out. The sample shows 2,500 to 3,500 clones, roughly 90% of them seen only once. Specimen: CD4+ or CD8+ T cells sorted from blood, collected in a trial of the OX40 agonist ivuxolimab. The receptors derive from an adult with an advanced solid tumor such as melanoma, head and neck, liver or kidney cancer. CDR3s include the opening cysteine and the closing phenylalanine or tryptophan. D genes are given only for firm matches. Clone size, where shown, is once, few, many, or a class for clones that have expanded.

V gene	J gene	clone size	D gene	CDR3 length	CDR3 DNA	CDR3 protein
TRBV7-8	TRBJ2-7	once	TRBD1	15	TGTGCCAGCAGCTTAGAGGGACAGGGGGTCGGCGAGCAGTACTTC	CASSLEGQGVGEQYF
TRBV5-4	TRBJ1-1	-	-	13	TGTGCCAGCAGCTTTAGGATGAACACTGAAGCTTTCTTT	CASSFRMNTEAFF
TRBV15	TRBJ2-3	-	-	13	TGTGCCACCAGCAGACGGACCACAGATACGCAGTATTTT	CATSRRTTDTQYF
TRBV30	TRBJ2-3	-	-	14	TGTGCCTGGAAGCGATCCCCAATCCGTGATACGCAGTATTTT	CAWKRSPIRDTQYF
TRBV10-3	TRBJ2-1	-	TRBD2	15	TGTGCCATCAATCGGGCTAGCGGGGGCCCCAATGAGCAGTTCTTC	CAINRASGGPNEQFF
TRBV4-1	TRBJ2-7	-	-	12	TGCGCCAGCAGCCAGGGGGCCTACGAGCAGTACTTC	CASSQGAYEQYF
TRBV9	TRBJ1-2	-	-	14	TGTGCCAGCAGCGTAGAGCCAGTCAGCTATGGCTACACCTTC	CASSVEPVSYGYTF
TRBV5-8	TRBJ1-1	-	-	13	TGTGCCAGCAGCTTACAGTCGGACACTGAAGCTTTCTTT	CASSLQSDTEAFF
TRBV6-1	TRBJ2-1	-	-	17	TGTGCCAGCAGTGATTCGGGGCAGACTAGCTCCTACAATGAGCAGTTCTTC	CASSDSGQTSSYNEQFF
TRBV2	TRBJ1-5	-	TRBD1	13	TGTGCCAGCCGAGGACAGGGCCGGCAGCCCCAGCATTTT	CASRGQGRQPQHF
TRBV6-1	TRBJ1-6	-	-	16	TGTGCCAGCAGTGAATGGAGGGGTAACTATAATTCACCCCTCCACTTT	CASSEWRGNYNSPLHF
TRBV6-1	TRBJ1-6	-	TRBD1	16	TGTGCCAGCAGTGAAGCGCTTACAGGGGGTCGTTCACCCCTCCACTTT	CASSEALTGGRSPLHF
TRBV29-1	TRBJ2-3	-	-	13	TGCAGCGTTGAAGTAGGGGGGCCAGATACGCAGTATTTT	CSVEVGGPDTQYF
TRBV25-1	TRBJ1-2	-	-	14	TGTGCCAGCAGTGAATATGAGAGCTGGGGTGGCTACACCTTC	CASSEYESWGGYTF
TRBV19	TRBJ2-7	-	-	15	TGTGCCAGTAGTACGATCTATCTTGAAAAACCGAAGCAGTACTTC	CASSTIYLEKPKQYF
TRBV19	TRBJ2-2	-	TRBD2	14	TGTGCCAGTAGTATCGGCGGGGGGGCCGGGGAGCTGTTTTTT	CASSIGGGAGELFF
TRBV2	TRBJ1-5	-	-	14	TGTGCCAGCAGCGCTACAGGGTTTAATCAGCCCCAGCATTTT	CASSATGFNQPQHF
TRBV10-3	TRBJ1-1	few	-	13	TGTGCCATCACTCCCGAACTGAACACTGAAGCTTTCTTT	CAITPELNTEAFF
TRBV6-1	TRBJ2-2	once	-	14	TGTGCCAGCAGGGATCCCGGGACCACCGGGGAGCTGTTTTTT	CASRDPGTTGELFF
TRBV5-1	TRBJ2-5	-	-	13	TGCGCCAGCAGGTTCCTAGCCCTTTCGACCCAGTACTTC	CASRFLALSTQYF
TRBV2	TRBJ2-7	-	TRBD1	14	TGCGCCAGCAGTGGACAGGGGGCGATGCGGGAGCAGTACTTC	CASSGQGAMREQYF
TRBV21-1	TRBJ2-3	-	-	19	TGTGCCAGCAGCAAATCCCGGGCGGGGCGGGGGACTTTCACAGATACGCAGTATTTT	CASSKSRAGRGTFTDTQYF
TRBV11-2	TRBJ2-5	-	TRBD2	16	TGTGCCAGCAGCTTTTTGGCGGGGGGATTCCAAGAGACCCAGTACTTC	CASSFLAGGFQETQYF
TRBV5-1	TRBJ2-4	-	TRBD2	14	TGCGCCAGCAGCTTTAGCGGGGCCAAAAACATTCAGTACTTC	CASSFSGAKNIQYF
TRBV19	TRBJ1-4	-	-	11	TGTGCCAGTAGTATCCGGGAAAAACTGTTTTTT	CASSIREKLFF
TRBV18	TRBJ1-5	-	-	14	TGTGCCAGCTCACCAACCAGGGACAATCAGCCCCAGCATTTT	CASSPTRDNQPQHF
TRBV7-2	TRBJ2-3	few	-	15	TGTGCCAGCAGCTTAGCGGCGGGAAGTACAGATACGCAGTATTTT	CASSLAAGSTDTQYF
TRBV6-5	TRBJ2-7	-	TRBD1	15	TGTGCCAGCAGTTACTCGCGACAGGGGGCGAAAGAGCAGTACTTC	CASSYSRQGAKEQYF
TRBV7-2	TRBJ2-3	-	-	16	TGTGCCAGCAGCTTAAACCCCCCGCCTAGCACAGATACGCAGTATTTT	CASSLNPPPSTDTQYF
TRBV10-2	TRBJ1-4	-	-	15	TGCGCCAGCAGTGCCTCCGTGGCCCTTGGGGAAAAACTGTTTTTT	CASSASVALGEKLFF
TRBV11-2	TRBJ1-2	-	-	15	TGTGCCAGCAGCTTAGACAGGGGAGGGGTTTACGGCTACACCTTC	CASSLDRGGVYGYTF
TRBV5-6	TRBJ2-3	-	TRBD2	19	TGTGCCAGCAGCTTGGCCAGGGCTAGCGGGGGGAAGAGCACAGATACGCAGTATTTT	CASSLARASGGKSTDTQYF
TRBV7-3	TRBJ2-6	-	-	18	TGTGCCAGCAGCTTAACTTGGGCCCCAGGCCCTGGGGCCAACGTCCTGACTTTC	CASSLTWAPGPGANVLTF
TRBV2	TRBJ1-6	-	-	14	TGTGCCAGCAGTGAAGCTGGACAAAACTCACCCCTCCACTTT	CASSEAGQNSPLHF
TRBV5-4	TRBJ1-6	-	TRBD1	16	TGTGCCAGCAGCACGAACAGGGGCGCGGGGGATTCACCCCTCCACTTT	CASSTNRGAGDSPLHF
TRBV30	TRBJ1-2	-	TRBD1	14	TGTGCCTGGGGGACAGGGGGCGCGGGTAGGAGCTACACCTTC	CAWGTGGAGRSYTF
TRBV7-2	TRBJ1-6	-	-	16	TGTGCCAGCAGCTTAGTAGGGGACTCAAGCAATTCACCCCTCCACTTT	CASSLVGDSSNSPLHF
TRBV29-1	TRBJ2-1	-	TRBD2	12	TGCAGCGTTCGGCTAGCGGTAAATGAGCAGTTCTTC	CSVRLAVNEQFF
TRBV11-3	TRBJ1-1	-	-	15	TGTGCCAGCAACTTAGGGCAGGGACCGAACACTGAAGCTTTCTTT	CASNLGQGPNTEAFF
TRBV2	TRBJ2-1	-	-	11	TGTGCCAGCAGGGCGAACAATGAGCAGTTCTTC	CASRANNEQFF
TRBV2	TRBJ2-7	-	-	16	TGTGCCAGCAGTGAAGCGCTTGAGACACACTCCTACGAGCAGTACTTC	CASSEALETHSYEQYF
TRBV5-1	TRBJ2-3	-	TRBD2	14	TGCGCCAGCAGATCCGGACTAGCAGCAGATACGCAGTATTTT	CASRSGLAADTQYF
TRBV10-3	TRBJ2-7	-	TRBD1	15	TGTGCCATCAGTGAGGAGGGACAGGGGGCCTACGAGCAGTACTTC	CAISEEGQGAYEQYF
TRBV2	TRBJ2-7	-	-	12	TGTGCCAGCAGTCGAGACTGGGGCGAGCAGTACTTC	CASSRDWGEQYF
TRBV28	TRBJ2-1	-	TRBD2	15	TGTGCCAGCAGGGGGACTAGCGGGGGGGCCAGTGAGCAGTTCTTC	CASRGTSGGASEQFF
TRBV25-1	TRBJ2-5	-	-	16	TGTGCCAGCAGTGAATTATGGGGGCGAGAGAGAGAGACCCAGTACTTC	CASSELWGRERETQYF
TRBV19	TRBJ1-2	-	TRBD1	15	TGTGCCAGTAGTCCCAGATTCGACAGGGTCCAAGGCTACACCTTC	CASSPRFDRVQGYTF
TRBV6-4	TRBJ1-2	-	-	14	TGTGCCAGCAGTCAGCAGGGCGGGGACTATGGCTACACCTTC	CASSQQGGDYGYTF
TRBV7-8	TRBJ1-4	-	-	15	TGTGCCAGCAGCTCCCTGAGGCTAACTAATGAAAAACTGTTTTTT	CASSSLRLTNEKLFF
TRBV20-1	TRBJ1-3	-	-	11	TGCAGTGCGAGCTACGGAAACACCATATATTTT	CSASYGNTIYF
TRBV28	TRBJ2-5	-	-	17	TGTGCCAGCAGTTTGTCCCAAGACCCCTTGTACCAAGAGACCCAGTACTTC	CASSLSQDPLYQETQYF
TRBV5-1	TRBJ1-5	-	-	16	TGCGCCAGCAGCTTGGATGGCAGTGTGAGCAATCAGCCCCAGCATTTT	CASSLDGSVSNQPQHF
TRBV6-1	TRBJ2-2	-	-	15	TGTGCCAGCAGCCCTTCACAGGGTATAATCGGGGAGCTGTTTTTT	CASSPSQGIIGELFF
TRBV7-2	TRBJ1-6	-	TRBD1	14	TGTGCCAGCAGCTTCTCGACAGGGGATACACCCCTCCACTTT	CASSFSTGDTPLHF